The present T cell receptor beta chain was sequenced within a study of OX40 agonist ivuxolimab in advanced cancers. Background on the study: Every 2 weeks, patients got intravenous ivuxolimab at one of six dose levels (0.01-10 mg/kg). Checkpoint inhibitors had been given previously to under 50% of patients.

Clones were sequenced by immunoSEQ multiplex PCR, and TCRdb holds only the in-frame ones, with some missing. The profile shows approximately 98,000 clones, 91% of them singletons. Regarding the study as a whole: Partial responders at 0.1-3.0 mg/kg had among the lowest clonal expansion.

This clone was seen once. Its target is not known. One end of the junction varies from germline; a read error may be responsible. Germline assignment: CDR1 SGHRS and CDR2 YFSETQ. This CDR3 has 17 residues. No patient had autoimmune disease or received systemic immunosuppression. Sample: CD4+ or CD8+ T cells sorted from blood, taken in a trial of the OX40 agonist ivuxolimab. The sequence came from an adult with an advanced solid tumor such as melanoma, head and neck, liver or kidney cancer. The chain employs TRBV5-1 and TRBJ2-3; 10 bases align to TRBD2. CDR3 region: CASSFELLAGSTDAQYF. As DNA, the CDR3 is TGCGCCAGCAGCTTCGAATTACTAGCGGGAAGCACAGATGCGCAGTATTTT.